This paragraph covers one TCR beta chain sequence. The repertoire was sequenced with immunoSEQ multiplex PCR; TCRdb's copy has only in-frame clones and lacks some. Of about 140,000 clones in the sample, more than 90% were seen once. The sample comes from a study of control samples from healthy donors and cancer patients. The sample consisted of blood. This clonotype originated in a man between 25 and 39 years old in good health.

CDR3 sequence (DNA): TGCGCCAGCAGGGGACTAGCGGTGCACAATGAGCAGTTCTTC. Its translation is CASRGLAVHNEQFF. J is TRBJ2-1 and V is TRBV10-2; 11 bases are shared with TRBD2. Unmatched junction bases numbered 3, after V lost 6 bases and J lost 5 bases. The CDR3 is made up of 14 amino acids. The germline CDR1 and CDR2 sequences are WSHSY and SAAADI.